This record covers a single T cell receptor (beta chain). This sample was included in a study of blood T cell repertoires in COVID-19. Study background: The United States, Italy and Spain provided the acute and convalescent COVID-19 samples.

Authors' processing steps: The assay estimated nucleated cells by amplifying reference gene primers. Method: immunoSEQ multiplex PCR; TCRdb's copy keeps in-frame clones and lacks some. V and J calls and clone size are copied from that table; D and trimming were computed from the DNA. The repertoire holds around 620,000 clones, with approximately 90% as singletons. V was cut by 4 bases and J by 8 bases, with 20 bases left in between. The length of the CDR3 is 16 residues. The germline V gene encodes CDR1 MGHRA and CDR2 YSYEKL. The TCR originated in a woman aged 18-35 years with acute or convalescent COVID-19. The chain has TRBV4-1 and TRBJ1-4, with D possibly matching TRBD1 (5 bases). Sequences were obtained from peripheral blood. CDR3 nucleotides: TGCGCCAGCAGCCGGGGCGCTACCCCCTTGGAGGAAAAACTGTTTTTT. Its protein product is CASSRGATPLEEKLFF.